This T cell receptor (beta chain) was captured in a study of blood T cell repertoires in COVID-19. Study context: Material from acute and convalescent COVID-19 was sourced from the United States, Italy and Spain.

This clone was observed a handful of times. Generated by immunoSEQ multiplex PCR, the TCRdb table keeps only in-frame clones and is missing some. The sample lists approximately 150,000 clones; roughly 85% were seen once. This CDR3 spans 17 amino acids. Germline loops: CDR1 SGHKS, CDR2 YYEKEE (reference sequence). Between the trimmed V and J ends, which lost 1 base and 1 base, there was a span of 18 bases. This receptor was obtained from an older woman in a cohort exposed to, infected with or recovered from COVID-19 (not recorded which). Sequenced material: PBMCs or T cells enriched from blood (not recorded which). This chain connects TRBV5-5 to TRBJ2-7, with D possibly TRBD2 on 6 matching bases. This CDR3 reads CASSLTIFSGSSYEQYF. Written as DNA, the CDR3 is TGTGCCAGCAGCTTGACAATTTTTAGCGGATCGTCCTACGAGCAGTACTTC.